The T cell receptor beta chain described here comes from a study of blood T cell repertoires in COVID-19. Assay: immunoSEQ multiplex PCR; the TCRdb copy retains only in-frame clones and omits some. The data show 150,000 or so clones, with approximately 79% seen just once and 2.5% to 3% held by the top ten. The CDR3 is made up of 15 amino acids. The V segment lost 3 bases and the J segment 2 bases; nucleotides outside the gene matches: 4. Germline V gives CDR1 MGHRA, CDR2 YSYEKL. The sample was PBMCs or T cells enriched from blood (not recorded which). V gene TRBV4-1 combines with J gene TRBJ1-3; 7 positions match TRBD1. This receptor was identified in a woman aged 50 to 60 who had recovered from COVID-19. The CDR3, as DNA: TGCGCCAGCAGCCAGAGGGGGCAGACTGGAAACACCATATATTTT. Translated: CASSQRGQTGNTIYF.